This T cell receptor beta chain is from a study of T cells after yellow fever vaccination. In the case of this clonotype: Its target is unknown.

Findings of the study overall: After the booster, nearly 98% of CD4 and about nine tenths of CD8 primary-response clones were re-detected.

TCRdb re-analysed the 5' RACE reads in MiXCR, keeping a single row per CDR3 protein. The repertoire holds approximately 450,000 distinct CDR3 sequences, around 20% seen once, with roughly a sixth in the top ten. V lost 6 bases and J lost 0; bases outside the gene matches: 7. This CDR3 region has 16 residues. Germline V CDR1 and CDR2: LGHNA, YSLEER. This rearrangement joins TRBV4-3 to TRBJ2-2; 7 bases line up with TRBD1. The sample in question was PBMCs, obtained before the yellow fever booster vaccination. This clonotype was sampled from a man younger than 35 who received the YFV17D yellow fever vaccine. The CDR3 loop is CASRHRTGSNTGELFF. CDR3 bases: TGCGCCAGCAGACACAGGACAGGTTCGAACACCGGGGAGCTGTTTTTT.